Listed here are 7 T cell receptor beta chains from one sample, sequenced in a study of CD8+ T cells in alopecia areata. As the sequencing template, cDNA was produced by extracting RNA and reverse transcribing it. Produced via immunoSEQ multiplex PCR; TCRdb's table is partial and in-frame only. The sample has 150,000 to 200,000 clones, 67% seen once. The input for sequencing was CD8+ T cells sorted from blood, taken at week 0. Source of these receptors: a human donor with alopecia areata.

The J gene is TRBJ1-6, the V gene TRBV10-2; D not certain. Germline values: CDR1 WSHSY, CDR2 SAAADI. V gave up 3 bases and J gave up 6 bases, with 6 bases separating them. The CDR3 has 13 residues. The CDR3 sequence is CASSDYPNSPLHF. DNA for the CDR3: TGCGCCAGCAGTGACTATCCTAATTCACCCCTCCACTTT.

CDR3 DNA: TGTGCCAGCGAATCTACTTCCTATGGCTACACCTTC. It specifies CASESTSYGYTF. The V and J genes are TRBV6-6 and TRBJ1-2, with D uncertain. This CDR3 is built from 12 residues. The germline V gene encodes CDR1 MNHNY and CDR2 SVGAGI (reference sequence). Trimming took 8 bases from V and 4 from J, leaving 11 bases between them.

The chain combines TRBV2 with TRBJ2-5; D not certain. The germline V gene has CDR1 SNHLY and CDR2 FYNNEI. The length of the CDR3 is 12 residues. Trimming removed 2 bases at V and 3 bases at J, with 4 bases between. As DNA, the CDR3 is TGTGCCAGCAGTGAATGGGAAGAGACCCAGTACTTC. Translation: CASSEWEETQYF.

This chain joins TRBV27 and TRBJ2-1; 13 bases are a match to TRBD2. Trimming at V came to 2 bases and at J to 10 bases, leaving 5 bases not matched to a gene. Germline loops: CDR1 MNHEY, CDR2 SMNVEV (reference sequence). The CDR3 has 15 amino acids. CDR3 sequence: CASSLEPGLAGEQFF. The CDR3 DNA sequence: TGTGCCAGCAGTTTAGAGCCGGGACTAGCGGGGGAGCAGTTCTTC.

The J gene is TRBJ2-4, the V gene TRBV11-2; D is unresolved. The V and J ends lost 1 base and 2 bases respectively, with 12 bases between them. Germline-derived CDR1 and CDR2 are SGHAT and FQNNGV. This CDR3 contains 16 residues. The chain's CDR3 is CASSLAGTTTKNIQYF. The DNA for the CDR3 is TGTGCCAGCAGCTTAGCCGGTACGACGACCAAAAACATTCAGTACTTC.

V usage is TRBV4-2 and J usage is TRBJ1-1; unclear D gene. This CDR3 is built from 14 residues. The germline V gene encodes CDR1 LGHNA and CDR2 YNFKEQ. V gave up 0 bases and J gave up 10 bases, with 15 bases separating them. The CDR3 reads CASSQDEEPPRAFF. The CDR3 nucleotides are TGTGCCAGCAGCCAAGATGAAGAGCCCCCAAGAGCTTTCTTT.

V and J are TRBV30 and TRBJ1-6; 9 nucleotides agree with TRBD1. Germline V gene lookup returns CDR1 GTSNPN and CDR2 SVGIG (reference sequence). This CDR3 has 17 residues. V dropped 3 bases and J dropped 9; count of bases not matched to a gene: 15. The DNA for the CDR3 is TGTGCCTGGAGCCTCCGGGACAGGGTTGAATGGGGTTCACCCCTCCACTTT. Its protein product is CAWSLRDRVEWGSPLHF.